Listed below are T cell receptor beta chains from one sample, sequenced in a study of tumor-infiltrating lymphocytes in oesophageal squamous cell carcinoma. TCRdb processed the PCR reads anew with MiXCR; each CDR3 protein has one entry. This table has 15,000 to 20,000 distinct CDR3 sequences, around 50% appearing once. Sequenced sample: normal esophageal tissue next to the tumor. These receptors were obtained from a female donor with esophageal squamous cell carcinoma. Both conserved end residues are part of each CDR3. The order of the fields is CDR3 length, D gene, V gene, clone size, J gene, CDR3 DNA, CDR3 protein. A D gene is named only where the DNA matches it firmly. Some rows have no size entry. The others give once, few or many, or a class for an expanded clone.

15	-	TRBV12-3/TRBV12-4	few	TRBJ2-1	TGTGCCAGCAGTTTAGCACAGGGCTTACACAATGAGCAGTTCTTC	CASSLAQGLHNEQFF
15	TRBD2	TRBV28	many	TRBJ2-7	TGTGCCAGCAGTTTGACTAGCGGGATTCGGTACGAGCAGTACTTC	CASSLTSGIRYEQYF
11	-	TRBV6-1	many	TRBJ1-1	TGTGCCAGCACCCTTGGCGCGATGGGTTTCTTT	CASTLGAMGFF
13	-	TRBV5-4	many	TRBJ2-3	TGTGCCAGCAGCCCCACGTCCGGGGGTACGCAGTATTTT	CASSPTSGGTQYF
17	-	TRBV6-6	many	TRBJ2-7	TGTGCCAGCAGTTACTCGATACCGGGACCCAACGCCTACGAGCAGTACTTC	CASSYSIPGPNAYEQYF
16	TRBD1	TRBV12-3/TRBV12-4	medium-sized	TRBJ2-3	TGTGCCAGCAGTTCCCGGGACAGGGGAGTTACAGATACGCAGTATTTT	CASSSRDRGVTDTQYF
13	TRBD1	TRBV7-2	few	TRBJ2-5	TGTGCCAGCAGCTCACAGGGGCAAGGGGCCCAGTACTTC	CASSSQGQGAQYF
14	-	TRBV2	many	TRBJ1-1	TGTGCCAGCAGTCCTCAGGAGATGAACACTGAAGCTTTCTTT	CASSPQEMNTEAFF
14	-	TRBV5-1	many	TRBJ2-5	TGCGCCAGCAGCTTGGATACTACCCCAGGAACCCAGTACTTC	CASSLDTTPGTQYF
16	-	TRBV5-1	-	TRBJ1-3	TGCGCCAGCAGCTTACGAGAAGGAGGGTCTGGAAACACCATATATTTT	CASSLREGGSGNTIYF
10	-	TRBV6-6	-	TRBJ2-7	TGTGCCTGCCGAGCCGACGAGCAGTACTTC	CACRADEQYF
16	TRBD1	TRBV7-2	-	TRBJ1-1	TGTGCCAGCAGCCCAGGGACAGGCCTGGGGAACACTGAAGCTTTCTTT	CASSPGTGLGNTEAFF
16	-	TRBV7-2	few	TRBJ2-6	TGTGCCAGCAGCTGGGGGCCAACCTCTGGGGCCAACGTCCTGACTTTC	CASSWGPTSGANVLTF
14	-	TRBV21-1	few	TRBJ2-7	TGTGCCAGCAGAGCAGGGGTTATAGGGCTAGAGCAGTACTTC	CASRAGVIGLEQYF
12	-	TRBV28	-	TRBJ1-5	TGTGCCAGCACCACCCCCAGGGGGCCCCAGCATTTT	CASTTPRGPQHF
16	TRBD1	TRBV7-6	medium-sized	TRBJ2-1	TGTGCCAGCAGCCGTCGACAGGGGGCGACCTACAATGAGCAGTTCTTC	CASSRRQGATYNEQFF
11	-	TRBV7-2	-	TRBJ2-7	TGTGCCAGCAGCCCCCTGGACGAGCAGTACTTC	CASSPLDEQYF
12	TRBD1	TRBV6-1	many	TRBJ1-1	TGTGCCACCGGACAGGGGAACACTGAAGCTTTCTTT	CATGQGNTEAFF
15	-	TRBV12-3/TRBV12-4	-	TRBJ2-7	TGTGCCAGCAGTAGAGCGGTTGGGGGTTCCGACGAGCAGTACTTC	CASSRAVGGSDEQYF
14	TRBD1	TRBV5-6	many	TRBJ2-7	TGTGCCAGCAGCTTTTCGGCAGGGGGCTACGAGCAGTACTTC	CASSFSAGGYEQYF
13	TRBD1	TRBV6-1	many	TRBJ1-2	TGTGCCAGCAGTCCGCAGGGGGGCTATGGCTACACCTTC	CASSPQGGYGYTF
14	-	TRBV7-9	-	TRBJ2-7	TGTGCCAGCAGATTAAGGGGGGACTCCTACGAGCAGTACTTC	CASRLRGDSYEQYF
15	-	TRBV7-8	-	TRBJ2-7	TGTGCCAGCAGCTTAGCGGTTGACAGCTCCTACGAGCAGTACTTC	CASSLAVDSSYEQYF
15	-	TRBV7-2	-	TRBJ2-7	TGTGCCAGCACCCTCTCATGGGCGAGAACCTACGAGCAGTACTTC	CASTLSWARTYEQYF
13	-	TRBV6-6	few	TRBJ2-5	TGTGCCAGCAGTACCCGGGTAGGAGAGACCCAGTACTTC	CASSTRVGETQYF
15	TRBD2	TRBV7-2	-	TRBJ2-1	TGTGCCAGCAGCTGGGGGGGACTAGCGGGGAATGAGCAGTTCTTC	CASSWGGLAGNEQFF
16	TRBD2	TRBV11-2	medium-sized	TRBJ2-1	TGTGCCAGCAGCCGGCGGGGGAGCGGGGGCTACAATGAGCAGTTCTTC	CASSRRGSGGYNEQFF
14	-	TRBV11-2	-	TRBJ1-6	TGTGCCAGCAGCTCCCGGGACCGAAATTCACCCCTCCACTTT	CASSSRDRNSPLHF
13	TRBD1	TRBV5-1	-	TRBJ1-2	TGCGCCAGCAGCTGGGGACAGGGTTATGGCTACACCTTC	CASSWGQGYGYTF
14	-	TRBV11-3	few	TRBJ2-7	TGTGCCAGCAGCTTAGAGGGATATGGAAACGAGCAGTACTTC	CASSLEGYGNEQYF
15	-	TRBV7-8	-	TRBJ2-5	TGTGCCAGCAGAAAAGGGACGGTCATCCAAGAGACCCAGTACTTC	CASRKGTVIQETQYF
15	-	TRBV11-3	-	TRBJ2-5	TGTGCCAGCAGCCGCTCGACCTTAGGGAGGGAGACCCAGTACTTC	CASSRSTLGRETQYF
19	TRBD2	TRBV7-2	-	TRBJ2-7	TGTGCCAGCAGCTTAGAGCCCCCCGCGACTAGCGGGAGTAGCTACGAGCAGTACTTC	CASSLEPPATSGSSYEQYF
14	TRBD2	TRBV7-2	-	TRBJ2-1	TGTGCCACCAATAGCGGGTGGCCCTACAATGAGCAGTTCTTC	CATNSGWPYNEQFF
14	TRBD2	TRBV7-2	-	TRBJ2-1	TGTGCCAGCAGCTTATTCGGGGGGGACACTGAGCAGTTCTTC	CASSLFGGDTEQFF
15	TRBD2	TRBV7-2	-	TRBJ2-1	TGTGCCAGCAGCTTCTTTAGCGGGACCTACAATGAGCAGTTCTTC	CASSFFSGTYNEQFF
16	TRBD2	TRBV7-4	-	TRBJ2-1	TGTGCCAGCAGCCCCGGGGGGACCAGATCCTACAATGAGCAGTTCTTC	CASSPGGTRSYNEQFF
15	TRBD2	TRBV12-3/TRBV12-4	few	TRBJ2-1	TGTGCCAGCAGTTTAGGGACTAGCGACTACAATGAGCAGTTCTTC	CASSLGTSDYNEQFF
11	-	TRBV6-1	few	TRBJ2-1	TGTGCCAGCAATCGTGCGAATGAGCAGTTCTTC	CASNRANEQFF
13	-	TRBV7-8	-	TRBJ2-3	TGTGCCAGCAGCTCGACAATGGGAGATACGCAGTATTTT	CASSSTMGDTQYF
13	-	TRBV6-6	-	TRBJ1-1	TGTGCCAGCAGTTCGACCCAGACCACTGAAGCTTTCTTT	CASSSTQTTEAFF
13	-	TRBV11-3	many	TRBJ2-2	TGTGCCAGCAGTAAACAGGCCCCCGGGGAGCTGTTTTTT	CASSKQAPGELFF
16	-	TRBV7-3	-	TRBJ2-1	TGTGCCAGCAGCCCGGGGGACGTCAGGCCCTACGATGAGCAGTTCTTC	CASSPGDVRPYDEQFF
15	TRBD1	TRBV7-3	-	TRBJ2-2	TGTGCCAGCAGCTCCGACAGGGGGTTGACCGGGGAGCTGTTTTTT	CASSSDRGLTGELFF
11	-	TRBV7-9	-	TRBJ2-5	TGTGCCAGCAGCGCTGGACAGACCCAGTACTTC	CASSAGQTQYF
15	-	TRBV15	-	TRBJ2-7	TGTGCCACCAGCAGAGTCGGCAGGGCGTCCTACGAGCAGTACTTC	CATSRVGRASYEQYF
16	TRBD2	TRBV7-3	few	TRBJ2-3	TGTGCCAGCAGCTTAAGCCTAACTAGCGGGAGTTATACGCAGTATTTT	CASSLSLTSGSYTQYF
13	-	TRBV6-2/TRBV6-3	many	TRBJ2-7	TGTGCCAGCAGTTATTTAGGACCTATCCAGCAGTACTTC	CASSYLGPIQQYF
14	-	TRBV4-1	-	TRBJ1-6	TGCGCCAGCAGCCAAGAATTTACCGGCACACCCCTCCACTTT	CASSQEFTGTPLHF
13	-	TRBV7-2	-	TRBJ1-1	TGTGCCAGCAGGACACAGGGTAACACTGAAGCTTCCTTT	CASRTQGNTEASF
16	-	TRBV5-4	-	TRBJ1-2	TGTGCCAGCAGCCCCTCGGGGAGACTATTAAACTATGGCTACACCTTC	CASSPSGRLLNYGYTF
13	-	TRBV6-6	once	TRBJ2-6	TGTGCCAGCAGGCTCTCTGGGGCCAACGTCCTGACTTTC	CASRLSGANVLTF
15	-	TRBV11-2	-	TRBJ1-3	TGTGCCAGCAGCACAACGACAGGAGCTGGAAACACCATATATTTT	CASSTTTGAGNTIYF
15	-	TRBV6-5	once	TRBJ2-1	TGTGCCAGCAGTTACTCGACCGGTATGAACACTGAAGCTTTCTTC	CASSYSTGMNTEAFF